This T cell receptor beta chain came from a study of blood T cells in healthy people across ages. This clonotype showed up just a few times. Using a J-beta primer mix together with a sample-barcoded 5' primer, a second PCR was run for about 7 to 12 cycles. One entry per CDR3 protein, called by TCRdb with MiXCR from the 5' RACE reads. The sample has roughly 1.9 million distinct CDR3 sequences, about 39% seen once. The CDR3 runs 14 residues. After removal of 6 bases from V and 6 bases from J, the junction contained 7 bases not matched to a gene. Germline CDR1 and CDR2: MNHNY and SVGAGI (reference sequence).

Sequencing input: blood. The clonotype originates from a human donor in good health. The chain recombines TRBV6-6 with TRBJ1-5; 8 bases match TRBD1. DNA of the CDR3: TGTGCCAGCAGACTGACAGGGGAGGGTCAGCCCCAGCATTTT. As protein: CASRLTGEGQPQHF.